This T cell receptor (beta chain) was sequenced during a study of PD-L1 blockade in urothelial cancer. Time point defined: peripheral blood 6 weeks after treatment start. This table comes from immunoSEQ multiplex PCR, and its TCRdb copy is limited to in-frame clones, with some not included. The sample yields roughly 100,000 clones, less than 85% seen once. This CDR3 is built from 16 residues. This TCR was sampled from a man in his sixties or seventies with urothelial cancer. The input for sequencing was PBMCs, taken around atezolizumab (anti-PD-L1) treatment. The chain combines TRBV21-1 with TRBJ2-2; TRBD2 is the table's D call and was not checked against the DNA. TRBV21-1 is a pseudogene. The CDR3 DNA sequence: TGTGCCAGCAGCCACCCCCGCGGGAGATCCACCGGGGAGCTGTTTTTT. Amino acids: CASSHPRGRSTGELFF.